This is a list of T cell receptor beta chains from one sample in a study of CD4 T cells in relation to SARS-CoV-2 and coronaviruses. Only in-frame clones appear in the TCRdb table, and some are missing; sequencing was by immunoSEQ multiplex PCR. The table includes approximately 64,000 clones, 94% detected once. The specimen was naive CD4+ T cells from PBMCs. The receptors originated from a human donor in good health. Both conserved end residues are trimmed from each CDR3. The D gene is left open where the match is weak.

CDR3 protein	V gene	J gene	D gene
ASRRDILLGYT	TRBV28	TRBJ1-2	-
ASSLSPGATNEKLF	TRBV4-1	TRBJ1-4	-
ASSSPGQGAATEAF	TRBV5-6	TRBJ1-1	TRBD1
ASSRSTGMVETQY	TRBV19	TRBJ2-5	TRBD1
ASSALSIGGTDTQY	TRBV7-8	TRBJ2-3	-
ASSPPSGVDEQF	TRBV18	TRBJ2-1	-
ASRGQISSYEQY	TRBV27	TRBJ2-7	TRBD1
ASSLITSYEQY	TRBV7-9	TRBJ2-7	-
ASSESLAGRYEQY	TRBV6-1	TRBJ2-7	TRBD2
ASSLTGWTGNNEQF	TRBV5-1	TRBJ2-1	-
SVLSYNEQF	TRBV29-1	TRBJ2-1	-
ASSFYQGQREDTQY	TRBV5-8	TRBJ2-3	TRBD1
ASTGAGVGEQY	TRBV28	TRBJ2-7	-
ASSRSGSGANVLT	TRBV27	TRBJ2-6	-
ASSLDSGNYGYT	TRBV5-1	TRBJ1-2	-
ASSLVNALNYGYT	TRBV5-8	TRBJ1-2	-
ASSGRGTGDYGYT	TRBV27	TRBJ1-2	TRBD1
ASSKAGQGYNEQF	TRBV21-1	TRBJ2-1	-
ASSLSDSAGGYNEQF	TRBV11-2	TRBJ2-1	-
ASSLTTGSFHEQY	TRBV6-5	TRBJ2-7	-
ASSPLDRGTEAF	TRBV18	TRBJ1-1	TRBD1
ASSIIRGAKNIQY	TRBV19	TRBJ2-4	-
ASSKKGLGVHTEAF	TRBV21-1	TRBJ1-1	-
ASSPNPGLAGELRTDTQY	TRBV4-1	TRBJ2-3	TRBD2
ASRGQVYNEQF	TRBV6-5	TRBJ2-1	-
ASSPRGRGHEQF	TRBV5-1	TRBJ2-1	-
ASSFRQNYEQY	TRBV7-8	TRBJ2-7	-
ATSDGRTGSYGYT	TRBV24-1	TRBJ1-2	TRBD1
ASNFGGARTQY	TRBV12-3/TRBV12-4	TRBJ2-5	-
ASSRSELAGNAGIQY	TRBV5-1	TRBJ2-4	TRBD2
ASSIGTGKGYT	TRBV19	TRBJ1-2	TRBD1
ASSSQRHRGIGNNSPLH	TRBV28	TRBJ1-6	TRBD1
ASSLSFNRWTSPLH	TRBV28	TRBJ1-6	-
ALTHQNTEAF	TRBV30	TRBJ1-1	-
ASSFGGTSNQPQH	TRBV28	TRBJ1-5	-
AISDPGQANTGELF	TRBV10-3	TRBJ2-2	TRBD1
ATSSLAGLGATQY	TRBV15	TRBJ2-3	TRBD2
ASSVGMVTEAF	TRBV2	TRBJ1-1	-